The present entry profiles one T cell receptor beta chain with its context. Its specificity is not known. This sample was included in a study of CD8 T cells in ankylosing spondylitis. General study findings and limits: A TCR beta motif of fewer than ten highly homologous variants seemed to mark ankylosing spondylitis blood. Reports say disease-linked clones showed up significantly more in matched ankylosing spondylitis synovial fluid.

The junction had 5 bases not matched to a gene; V was cut back by 3 bases and J by 3 bases. This CDR3 is 15 amino acids long. Germline values: CDR1 KGHDR, CDR2 SFDVKD. TCRdb redid the calling of the 5' RACE reads with MiXCR, one entry per CDR3 protein. This repertoire shows 400,000 or so distinct CDR3 sequences, approximately 26% found once; its top ten account for 0.85% to 1%. The chain combines TRBV24-1 with TRBJ1-2, with 8 nucleotides matching TRBD1. Sequenced: blood, either unsorted or a sorted T cell fraction (not recorded which). The clonotype was recovered from a male donor with ankylosing spondylitis. CDR3 coding DNA: TGTGCCACCAGTGATGGGGACAGGTCTTACTATGGCTACACCTTC. Amino acids: CATSDGDRSYYGYTF.